The present T cell receptor beta chain was sequenced within a study of T-cell reconstitution after alpha-beta-depleted transplantation in children (dated by TCRdb to about 2016). About the study as a whole: T-cell immune reconstitution after TCRalphabeta/CD19-depleted allogeneic hematopoietic cell transplantation in children was quantitatively tracked in the study by means of TCR repertoire profiling. Broad study findings and their caveats: Apparently early alphabetaT-cell count recovery about two months after transplant reportedly relied on only several hundred rapidly expanded clones derived from non-depleted graft cells. The frequencies of hyperexpanded clones fell over the following months, and after one year, T-cell counts and TCRbeta diversity were mostly attributed to newly produced T cells. The high TCRbeta diversity at day 60 in some patients was ascribed to recipient T cells and intrathymic progenitors that had survived conditioning.

This clonotype is a singleton in its sample. Its antigen is currently not known. Base quality data are lacking; no much larger clone is found one base away. One read represents weak support. Reading the label with the study, this specimen's time point is: day 60 (about 2 months) after transplantation. Explained via the paper, the treatment or condition label denotes: allogeneic hematopoietic cell transplantation with graft depleted of TCRalphabeta T cells and CD19 B cells. Transplant recipients were children who received TCRalphabeta/CD19-depleted allogeneic hematopoietic cell grafts. The germline V gene yields MGHRA for CDR1 and YSYEKL for CDR2. V sheds 4 bases and J sheds 3 bases, leaving 10 bases between their ends. The CDR3 covers 14 residues, taking in both the cysteine and the phenylalanine. This entry keeps only the CDR3 DNA: 42 bases, framed from base 1. Libraries were constructed by PCR. Sequenced on an Illumina HiSeq 2500. Molecular barcoding was employed in the preparation of TCR libraries, with unique molecular identifiers being used to normalize TCRbeta repertoire quantification. TCRdb reworked the public reads: Q25 trimming with fastp, MiXCR clone assembly, productive beta chains retained. Under each unique CDR3 protein, matching rows form one entry showing the most common genes and DNA. The sample table shows fewer than 40,000 distinct CDR3 sequences, and around 7% are seen once. 27% of the sample is held by the ten biggest clonotypes.

Specimen: peripheral blood, collected 60 days after TCRalphabeta/CD19-depleted stem cell transplant. The sequence came from a child under two years old who had a stem cell transplant for acute myeloid leukemia, so the T cells may come from the graft donor. The chain employs TRBV4-1 and TRBJ2-1; a confident D gene designation cannot be given. The CDR3 region: CASSLSINYNEQFF. In nucleotides, the sequence is TGCGCCAGCAGCCTTTCGATAAACTACAATGAGCAGTTCTTC.